This TCR beta chain stems from a study of CD8 T cells in ankylosing spondylitis. Of note for this clonotype: Antigen unknown. Mismatch with germline at one junction end may stem from a read error.

This CDR3 has 17 residues. Germline V gene lookup returns CDR1 SGHTA and CDR2 FQGNSA. TCRdb reprocessed the 5' RACE reads with MiXCR, giving one entry per CDR3 protein. Counted here are 300,000 to 400,000 distinct CDR3 sequences, more than 9% occurring once; the ten biggest clones make up roughly 9.1%. Study results and limitations: Clones linked to the disease showed a CD8+ phenotype. They occurred at relatively low frequencies in peripheral blood. In reactive arthritis synovial fluid and blood, some motif variants had been reported before.

This chain connects TRBV7-2 to TRBJ2-7, with 14 bases aligning to TRBD2. The sequence was collected from a female donor with ankylosing spondylitis or in good health (not recorded which). What was sequenced was blood, either unsorted or a sorted T cell fraction (not recorded which). CDR3 in amino acids: CASSLGLAGGWPYEKYF. The CDR3 region has the DNA TGTGCCAGCAGCTTAGGACTAGCGGGGGGGTGGCCCTACGAGAAGTACTTC.